This T cell receptor (beta chain) derives from a study of cytomegalovirus exposure and HLA in healthy donors. Between the trimmed V and J ends, which lost 5 bases and 0 bases, there was a span of 11 bases. In germline, CDR1 is MNHEY, CDR2 SVGAGI. CDR3 length: 14 residues. Study-level findings and limits: Reportedly, fewer N-insertions than the roughly 700-donor mean appeared in an Asian-associated ancestry cluster in a later analysis. Previously analyzed data showed that most TCR beta V segments were productive at a frequency of about 90% or about 30%. Associated with cytomegalovirus, according to the listing, were approximately 160 TCR beta chains.

This PCR relied on a set of 60 Vbeta primers and 13 Jbeta primers. Sequenced by immunoSEQ multiplex PCR; TCRdb stores in-frame clones only, minus some. The sample yields about 60,000 clones, 70% to 85% seen once. In the case of this clone: Its antigen remains unidentified.

The sequenced sample consisted of PBMCs. The rearrangement uses TRBV6-5 and TRBJ2-7; the D gene is possibly TRBD2 (5 bases). This TCR derives from a woman between 40 and 55 years old in good health and CMV-seropositive. CDR3 nucleotides: TGTGCCAGCAGTCCCCTGGGAGTCTCCTACGAGCAGTACTTC. Its translation: CASSPLGVSYEQYF.